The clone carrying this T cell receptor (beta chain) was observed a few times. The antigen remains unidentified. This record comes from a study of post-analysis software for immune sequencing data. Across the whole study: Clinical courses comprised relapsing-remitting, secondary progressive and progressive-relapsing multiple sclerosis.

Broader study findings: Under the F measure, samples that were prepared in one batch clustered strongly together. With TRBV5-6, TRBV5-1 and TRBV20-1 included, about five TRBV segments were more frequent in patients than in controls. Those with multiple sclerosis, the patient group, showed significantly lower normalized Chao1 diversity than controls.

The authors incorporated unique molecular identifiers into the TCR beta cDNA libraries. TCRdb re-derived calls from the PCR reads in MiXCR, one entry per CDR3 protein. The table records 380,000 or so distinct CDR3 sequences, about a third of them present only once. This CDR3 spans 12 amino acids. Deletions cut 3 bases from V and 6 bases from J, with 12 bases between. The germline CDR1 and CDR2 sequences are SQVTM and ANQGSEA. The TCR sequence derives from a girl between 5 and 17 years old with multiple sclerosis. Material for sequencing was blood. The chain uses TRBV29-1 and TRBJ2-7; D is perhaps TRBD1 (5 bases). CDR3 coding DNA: TGCAGCGTTGATGAACCAGGGCTCGAGCAGTACTTC. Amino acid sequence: CSVDEPGLEQYF.